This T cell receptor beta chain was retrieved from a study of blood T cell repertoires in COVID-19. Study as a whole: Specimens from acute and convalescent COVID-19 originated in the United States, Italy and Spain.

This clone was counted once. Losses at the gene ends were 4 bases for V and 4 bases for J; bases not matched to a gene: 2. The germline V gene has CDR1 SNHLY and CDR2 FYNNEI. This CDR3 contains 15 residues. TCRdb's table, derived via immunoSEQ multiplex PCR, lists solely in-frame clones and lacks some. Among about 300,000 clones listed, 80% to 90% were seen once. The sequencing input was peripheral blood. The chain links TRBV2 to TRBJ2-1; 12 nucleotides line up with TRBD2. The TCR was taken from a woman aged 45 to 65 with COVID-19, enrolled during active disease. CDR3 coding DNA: TGTGCCAGCAGTGGAGGACTAGCGGGGTACAATGAGCAGTTCTTC. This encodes CASSGGLAGYNEQFF.